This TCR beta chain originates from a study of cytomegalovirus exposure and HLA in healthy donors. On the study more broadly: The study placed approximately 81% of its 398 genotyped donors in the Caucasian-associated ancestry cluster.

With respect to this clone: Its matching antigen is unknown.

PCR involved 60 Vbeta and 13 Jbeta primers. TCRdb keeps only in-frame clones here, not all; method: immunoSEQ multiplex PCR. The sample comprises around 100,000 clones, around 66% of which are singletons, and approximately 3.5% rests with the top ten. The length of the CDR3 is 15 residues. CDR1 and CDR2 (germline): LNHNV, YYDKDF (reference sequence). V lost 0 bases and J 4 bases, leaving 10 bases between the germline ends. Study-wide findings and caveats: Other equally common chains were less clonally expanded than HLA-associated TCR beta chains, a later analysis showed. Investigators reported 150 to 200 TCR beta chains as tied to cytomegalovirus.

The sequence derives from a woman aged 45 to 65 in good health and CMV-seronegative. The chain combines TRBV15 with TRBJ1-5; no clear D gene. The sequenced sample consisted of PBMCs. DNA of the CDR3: TGTGCCACCAGCAGAGACATCGGAGGGAATCAGCCCCAGCATTTT. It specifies CATSRDIGGNQPQHF.